The 10 T cell receptor beta chains below were found in one sample sequenced in a study of T-cell memory formation after mild COVID-19. TCRdb analysed the 5' RACE reads with MiXCR anew, one entry per CDR3 protein. The repertoire holds hundreds of thousands of distinct CDR3 sequences, 20% to 25% seen once, with under 25% in the top ten. Sequenced material: PBMCs or a T cell subset sorted from them (not recorded which). These receptors originate from a man aged 18-30 years who had mild COVID-19 (a few samples of this study predate the infection). Cell type and time point are not known.

This rearrangement joins TRBV20-1 to TRBJ2-7; D might be TRBD1 or TRBD2, each matching 5 bases. Germline V gene lookup returns CDR1 DFQATT and CDR2 SNEGSKA (reference sequence). V was cut by 3 bases and J by 0 bases, with 12 bases left in between. The CDR3 contains 14 residues. The CDR3 sequence is CSARRGLDSYEQYF. CDR3 sequence (DNA): TGCAGTGCTAGGAGGGGATTAGACTCCTACGAGCAGTACTTC.

Only a few counts were recorded for this clonotype. The chain joins TRBV20-1 to TRBJ1-1, with TRBD1 identical over 7 bases. The CDR3 is made up of 14 amino acids. Germline trimming cut 6 bases from V and 8 bases from J; bases unmatched to any gene: 15. Looked up from germline, CDR1 is DFQATT and CDR2 is SNEGSKA (reference sequence). As DNA, the CDR3 is TGCAGTGCCTCTAGGGGGCTTCCTATGGTGGAAGCTTTCTTT. It yields the protein CSASRGLPMVEAFF.

This clonotype occurred a few times. The chain joins TRBV7-2 to TRBJ2-2; D unclear. The CDR3 contains 19 residues. Trimming stripped 5 bases from V and 0 bases from J, with 22 bases between. Germline-derived CDR1 and CDR2 are SGHTA and FQGNSA. CDR3 loop: CASSTRPPLLKSNTGELFF. CDR3 nucleotide sequence: TGTGCCAGCAGCACCCGTCCGCCTCTCCTAAAATCGAACACCGGGGAGCTGTTTTTT. Full variable domain (remainder filled in from reference TRBV7-2 and TRBJ2-2): GAGVSQSPSNKVTEKGKDVELRCDPISGHTALYWYRQSLGQGLEFLIYFQGNSAPDKSGLPSDRFSAERTGGSVSTLTIQRTQQEDSAVYLCASSTRPPLLKSNTGELFFGEGSRLTVL.

This clonotype was counted a few times. V gene TRBV9 combines with J gene TRBJ2-1, with TRBD1 matching over 10 bases. CDR3 length: 17 residues. Germline V gives CDR1 SGDLS, CDR2 YYNGEE. After removal of 4 bases from V and 0 bases from J, the junction contained 7 bases not matched to a gene. In nucleotides, the CDR3 is TGTGCCAGCAGCTTCCGGACAGGGGGGGCCTCCTACAATGAGCAGTTCTTC. Residues: CASSFRTGGASYNEQFF.

The chain employs TRBV5-8 and TRBJ1-4; D is undetermined. Germline V gene data show CDR1 as SGHTS and CDR2 as YDEGEE. Deletions cut 4 bases from V and 5 bases from J, with 12 bases between. The CDR3 spans 14 residues. DNA of the CDR3: TGTGCCAGCAGCGTGGGTTTGTGGAATGAAAAACTGTTTTTT. Protein product: CASSVGLWNEKLFF.

This clonotype has just a few counts. The J gene is TRBJ2-7, the V gene TRBV7-2; the D gene is possibly TRBD1 (6 bases). V was trimmed by 5 bases and J by 2 bases, leaving 16 bases between them. CDR3 length equals 15 residues. CDR1 and CDR2 from the germline V gene are SGHTA and FQGNSA. CDR3 DNA sequence: TGTGCCAGCAGCACCTCGTACAGGGAAACCTACGAGCAGTACTTC. This sequence encodes CASSTSYRETYEQYF.

This clonotype was observed a handful of times. This chain connects TRBV4-1 to TRBJ1-2, with a possible D match to TRBD1 (5 bases). The germline V and J ends were trimmed by 1 base and 6 bases, with 15 bases remaining between them. The CDR3 contains 15 residues. In germline, CDR1 is MGHRA, CDR2 YSYEKL. The CDR3 bases are TGCGCCAGCAGCCAAGTAAGAGCCTCAGGGCATGGCTACACCTTC. Its protein is CASSQVRASGHGYTF.

The V call is TRBV25-1, the J call TRBJ2-3, with no clear D. Per the germline V gene, CDR1 is MGHDK and CDR2 is SYGVNS. V was clipped by 1 base and J by 10 bases, with 6 bases between them. This CDR3 is 11 amino acids long. The CDR3 DNA reads as TGTGCCAGCAGTGAATTCTGGGCGCAGTATTTT. Protein: CASSEFWAQYF.

This clonotype has just a few counts. The chain joins TRBV7-2 to TRBJ1-5; tentatively, D is TRBD1 (5 bases). The CDR3 extends over 15 amino acids. CDR1 is SGHTA and CDR2 is FQGNSA in the germline V gene. V was pared by 2 bases and J by 7 bases, with 15 bases between. The CDR3 reads CASSLRQGREQPQHF. The CDR3 nucleotides are TGTGCCAGCAGCTTAAGGCAGGGAAGAGAACAGCCCCAGCATTTT.

The chain joins TRBV29-1 to TRBJ2-4; D possibly corresponds to TRBD1 (7 bases). Germline assignment: CDR1 SQVTM and CDR2 ANQGSEA. The CDR3 has 16 residues. V was pared by 1 base and J by 6 bases, with 19 bases between. The CDR3 DNA reads as TGCAGCGTTGAAGGGGCAGGGGGGTCTTTTAGAAACATTCAGTACTTC. Its translation: CSVEGAGGSFRNIQYF.